This entry lists 10 T cell receptor beta chains sequenced from one sample in a study of Graves' ophthalmopathy and Graves' hyperthyroidism. RNA transcripts were the source from which TCR beta CDR3 regions were amplified. In the first round, RT-PCR was carried out with HTBI primers, and a multiplex PCR formed the second round. Via MiXCR, TCRdb re-called the multiplex PCR reads, giving one row per CDR3 protein. The sample lists around 1.1 million distinct CDR3 sequences, about 36% occurring once. Specimen: peripheral blood or thyroid tissue (not recorded which). These receptors were taken from an adult man with Graves' hyperthyroidism.

Regarding this clonotype: This clone may be a read error of a much larger clone one base away. This chain joins TRBV7-2 and TRBJ1-2; D is unresolved. Germline assignment: CDR1 SGHTA and CDR2 FQGNSA. This CDR3 has 14 amino acids. CDR3 residues: CASILGERSYGYTF. The CDR3 coding sequence is TGTGCCAGCATCTTAGGAGAAAGGAGCTATGGCTACACCTTC.

With respect to this clonotype: Just one base apart from a much larger clone, this may be a read error. A read error is likely, as this CDR3 ends without the conserved phenylalanine or tryptophan. The rearrangement links TRBV7-9 to TRBJ1-6; D unresolved. The germline V and J ends were trimmed by 2 bases and 2 bases, with 19 bases remaining between them. Germline values: CDR1 SEHNR, CDR2 FQNEAQ (reference sequence). This CDR3 contains 19 residues. CDR3 sequence (DNA): TGTGCCAGCAGCTTATTTTCCTTTGGCGGCAGAACCTATAATTCACCCCTCCACTCT. Protein product: CASSLFSFGGRTYNSPLHS.

The genes are TRBV7-2 and TRBJ2-7; 7 nucleotides line up with TRBD1. Germline V lookup: CDR1 SGHTA, CDR2 FQGNSA. The CDR3 consists of 14 residues. V shed 4 bases, J shed 3 bases, and the junction held 6 bases outside the gene matches. CDR3 amino acids: CASSSDRAIYEQYF. CDR3 coding DNA: TGTGCCAGCAGCTCAGACAGGGCCATCTACGAGCAGTACTTC.

The gene calls are TRBV6-2 or TRBV6-3 and TRBJ2-7; D remains unclear. V lost 6 bases and J 6 bases, leaving 9 bases between the germline ends. Germline V CDR1 and CDR2: MNHEY, SVGEGT. This CDR3 is built from 11 residues. CDR3 in DNA: TGTGCCAGCAGGTACATGAGCGAGCAGTACTTC. This encodes CASRYMSEQYF.

Worth noting for this clonotype: The junction does not match germline at one end; this may be a read error. The V gene is TRBV6-5, the J gene TRBJ1-4; the match to TRBD1 covers 8 bases. CDR1 is MNHEY and CDR2 is SVGAGI in the germline V gene. The CDR3 spans 14 residues. The CDR3 nucleotides read TGTGCCGGCAGCTGGACAGGGAATAATGAAAAACTGTTTTTT. Translation: CAGSWTGNNEKLFF.

In regard to this clonotype: A clone one base away is much larger, so this may be a read error. The chain combines TRBV6-6 with TRBJ1-4; 7 positions agree with TRBD1. The CDR3 extends over 15 amino acids. Germline values: CDR1 MNHNY, CDR2 SVGAGI (reference sequence). The CDR3 coding sequence is TGTGCCAGCAGCTCGAGGGGGCTGGCTAATGAAAAACTGCTTTTT. It yields the protein CASSSRGLANEKLLF.

Of note for this clonotype: A junction end diverges from the germline sequence, so it may reflect a read error. The chain employs TRBV29-1 and TRBJ1-3; 7 positions agree with TRBD1. The CDR3 consists of 16 residues. CDR1 and CDR2 from the germline V gene are SQVTM and ANQGSEA. CDR3 loop: CSVEGGGKEAGNAIYF. The DNA for the CDR3 is TGCAGCGTTGAGGGAGGGGGCAAGGAAGCTGGAAACGCCATATATTTT.

The rearrangement links TRBV7-2 to TRBJ2-5, with 7 bases matching TRBD1. The CDR3 spans 15 residues. CDR1 and CDR2 (germline): SGHTA, FQGNSA. V lost 5 bases to trimming and J lost 3 bases; unmatched junction nucleotides: 9. CDR3 sequence: CASSQAPGQKETQYF. CDR3 in DNA: TGTGCCAGCAGCCAAGCACCGGGACAGAAAGAGACCCAGTACTTC.

V is TRBV12-3 or TRBV12-4 and J is TRBJ1-5, with D tentatively TRBD1 (6 bases). This CDR3 has 16 amino acids. The V and J ends lost 5 bases and 2 bases respectively, with 16 bases between them. CDR3 region: CASSRPPEGGNQPQHF. CDR3 in DNA: TGTGCCAGCAGTAGACCCCCGGAGGGGGGCAATCAGCCCCAGCATTTT.

A word on this clonotype: This may be a read error: a much more frequent sequence differs by one nucleotide. The chain is built from TRBV20-1 and TRBJ2-7; D remains unclear. The CDR3 loop spans 14 amino acids. Germline CDR1 DFQATT, CDR2 SNEGSKA (reference sequence). V was pared by 6 bases and J by 2 bases, with 17 bases between. The CDR3 loop is CSAYEVTDTYEQYF. The CDR3 bases are TGCAGTGCGTACGAAGTTACCGACACCTACGAGCAGTACTTC.